This TCR beta chain was sequenced for a study of blood T cell repertoires in COVID-19. About the study: The United States, Italy and Spain provided the acute and convalescent COVID-19 samples. PBMCs, B-cell-depleted T cells, or T cells were the source of the cDNA or gDNA that made up the material.

The CDR3 is 15 amino acids. Germline CDR1 reads MNHEY; CDR2 reads SMNVEV (reference sequence). Trimming removed 8 bases from V and 2 bases from J; junction bases left unmatched: 6. In the study's own analysis: Amplification with reference gene primers provided the estimates of nucleated cell counts. The protocol was immunoSEQ multiplex PCR, while the TCRdb copy is restricted to in-frame clones and leaves out a portion. Clone size and V and J calls were adopted from that table, with D and trimming inferred from the DNA. The sample lists around 200,000 clones, 83% occurring once. The specimen sequenced was peripheral blood. The chain employs TRBV27 and TRBJ2-6; 7 bases are a match to TRBD1. The source of this sequence is a woman aged 40 to 50 with active or convalescent COVID-19. CDR3 residues: CASGKGTAGANVLTF. The DNA of the CDR3 is TGTGCCAGCGGTAAGGGGACAGCTGGGGCCAACGTCCTGACTTTC.